This T cell receptor (beta chain) was captured in a study of blood T cell repertoires in COVID-19. Overall study context: The analysed material was cDNA or gDNA that came from T cells, B-cell-depleted T cells, or PBMCs.

The protocol was immunoSEQ multiplex PCR, while the TCRdb copy is restricted to in-frame clones and leaves out a portion. The sample contains approximately 250,000 clones, 70% to 90% of which appear only once. The sample comprised PBMCs or T cells enriched from blood (not recorded which). This sequence was found in a woman under 40 with acute COVID-19.

CDR3 DNA sequence: TGTGCCAGCAGCATAACAGGGGGGAACACCGGGGAGCTGTTTTTT. Amino acid sequence: CASSITGGNTGELFF. The V and J genes are TRBV9 and TRBJ2-2, with 8 bases that match TRBD1. The CDR3 extends over 15 amino acids. The V gene's germline CDR1 is SGDLS and CDR2 YYNGEE. V shed 4 bases and J 1 base; nucleotides not matched to a gene: 3.